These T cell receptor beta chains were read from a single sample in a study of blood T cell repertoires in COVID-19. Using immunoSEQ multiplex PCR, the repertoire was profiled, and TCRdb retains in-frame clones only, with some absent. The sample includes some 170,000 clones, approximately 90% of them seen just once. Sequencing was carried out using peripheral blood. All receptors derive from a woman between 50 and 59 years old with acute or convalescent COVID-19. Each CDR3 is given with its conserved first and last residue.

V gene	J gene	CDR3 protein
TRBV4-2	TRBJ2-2	CASSQDRLVNTGELFF
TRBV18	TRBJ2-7	CASSPAPGTGSSYEQYF
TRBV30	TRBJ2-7	CAWSVLAGAREQYF
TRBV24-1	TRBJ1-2	CATSDGTGGYGYTF
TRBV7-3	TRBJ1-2	CASSLSQGFGYTF
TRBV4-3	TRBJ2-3	CASSQRTSVTDTQYF
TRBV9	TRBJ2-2	CASSVGRRGGNTGELFF
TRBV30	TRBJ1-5	CAWSVTGDSWLPQHF
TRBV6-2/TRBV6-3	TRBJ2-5	CASSQQETQYF
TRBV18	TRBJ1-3	CASSPTPPEGNTIYF
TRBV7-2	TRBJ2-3	CASGGTGSYTDTQYF
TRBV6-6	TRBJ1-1	CASTLLGRTEAFF
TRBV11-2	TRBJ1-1	CASRIGASEAFF
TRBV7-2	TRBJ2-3	CASSLESGRATDTQYF
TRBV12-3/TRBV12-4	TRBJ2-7	CASSADSSYEQYF
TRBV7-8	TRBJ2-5	CASSPIQETQYF
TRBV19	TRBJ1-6	CASSIGQGLNSPLHF
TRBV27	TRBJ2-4	CASSLRGTGAEYIQYF
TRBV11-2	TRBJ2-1	CASTRGGGAYNEQFF
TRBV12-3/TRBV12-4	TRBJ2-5	CASSLLQTQYF
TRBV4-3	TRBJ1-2	CASSQDLGGRGRGGYTF
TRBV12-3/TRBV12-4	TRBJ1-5	CASRPPGNQPQHF
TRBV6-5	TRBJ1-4	CASSLQGPHQKLFF
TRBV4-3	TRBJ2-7	CASSQATGGIYEQYF
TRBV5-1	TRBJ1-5	CASSLGTDQPQHF
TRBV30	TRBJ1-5	CAWSVRHNQPQHF
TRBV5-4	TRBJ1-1	CASGTGGRNTEAFF
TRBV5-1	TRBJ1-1	CASSRGLNTEAFF
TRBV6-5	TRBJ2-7	CASSLWTSGGYEQYF
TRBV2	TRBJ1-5	CASRGRQGNYQPQHF
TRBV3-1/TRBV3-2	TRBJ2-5	CASSQGEWETQYF
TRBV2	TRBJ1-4	CASSARDNEKLFF